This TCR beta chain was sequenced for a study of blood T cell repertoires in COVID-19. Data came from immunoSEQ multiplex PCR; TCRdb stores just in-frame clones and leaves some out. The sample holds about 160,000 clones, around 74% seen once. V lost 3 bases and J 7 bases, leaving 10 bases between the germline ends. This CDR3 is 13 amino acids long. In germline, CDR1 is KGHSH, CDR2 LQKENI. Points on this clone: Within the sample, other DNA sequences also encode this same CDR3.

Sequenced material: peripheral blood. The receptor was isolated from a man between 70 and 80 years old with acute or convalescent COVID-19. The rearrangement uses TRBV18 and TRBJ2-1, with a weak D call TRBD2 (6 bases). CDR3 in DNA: TGTGCCAGCTCACCGGGAGGCGGGAATGAGCAGTTCTTC. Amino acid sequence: CASSPGGGNEQFF.